This T cell receptor (beta chain) is drawn from a study of T cell repertoires in cytomegalovirus infection. Overall study: HLA-B-restricted CMV epitopes that are well studied were used alongside recently identified HLA-C-restricted ones. Through public TCR beta signatures, both CMV infection and matching HLA type were indicated.

Findings and limits, study-wide: Using cumulative public TCR beta family frequency, the authors identified those who carried CMV together with the relevant HLA. Dominant in the ex vivo response were TCR beta clonotypes restricted by HLA-C and specific for CMV.

TCRdb itself ran the reads through MiXCR, one entry per CDR3 protein. Here the sample spans under 350,000 distinct CDR3 sequences, roughly a fifth being singletons. This clonotype was counted a few times. Its antigen is not identified. The germline V and J ends were trimmed by 4 bases and 12 bases, with 13 bases remaining between them. The CDR3 has 12 residues. Germline values: CDR1 SGHVS, CDR2 FQNEAQ. This TCR came from a human donor in good health (CMV status not recorded). Some clones in this sample may be carry-over from other donors' samples. This specimen consisted of cultured PBMCs, obtained from culture after CMV antigen stimulation. This chain uses TRBV7-8 with TRBJ2-1; D is ambiguous. The CDR3 loop is CASSYTPGGQFF. The CDR3 nucleotides are TGTGCCAGCAGCTACACTCCTGGCGGGCAGTTCTTC.